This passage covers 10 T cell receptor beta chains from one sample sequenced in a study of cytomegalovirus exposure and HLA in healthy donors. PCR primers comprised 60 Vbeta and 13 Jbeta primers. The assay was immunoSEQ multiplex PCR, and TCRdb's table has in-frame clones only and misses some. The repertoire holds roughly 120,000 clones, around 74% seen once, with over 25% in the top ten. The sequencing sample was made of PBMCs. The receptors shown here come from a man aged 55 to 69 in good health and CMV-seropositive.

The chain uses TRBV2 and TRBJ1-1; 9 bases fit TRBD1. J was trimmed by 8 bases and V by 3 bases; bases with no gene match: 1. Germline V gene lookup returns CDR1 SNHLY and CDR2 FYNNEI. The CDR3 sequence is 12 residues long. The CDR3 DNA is TGTGCCAGCAGTGAGACAGGGGGGGAAGCTTTCTTT. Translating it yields CASSETGGEAFF.

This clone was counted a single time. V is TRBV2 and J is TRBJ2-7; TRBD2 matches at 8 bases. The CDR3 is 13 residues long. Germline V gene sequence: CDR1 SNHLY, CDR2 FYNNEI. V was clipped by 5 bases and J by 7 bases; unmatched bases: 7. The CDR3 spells CASSIGGAAEQYF. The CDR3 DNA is TGTGCCAGCAGTATCGGGGGGGCCGCAGAGCAGTACTTC.

The CDR3 region is CASSLSGTEAFF. The CDR3 bases are TGCGCCAGCAGCTTGTCCGGCACTGAAGCTTTCTTT. The chain combines TRBV5-1 with TRBJ1-1; D unresolved. The CDR3 consists of 12 residues. V shed 1 base and J shed 4 bases, with 5 bases lying between them. Germline CDR1 reads SGHRS; CDR2 reads YFSETQ.

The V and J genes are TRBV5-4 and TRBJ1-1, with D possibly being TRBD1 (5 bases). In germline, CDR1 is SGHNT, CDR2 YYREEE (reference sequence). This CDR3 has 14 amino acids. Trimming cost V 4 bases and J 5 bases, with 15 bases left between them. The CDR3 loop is CASSQGVAGTEAFF. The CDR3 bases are TGTGCCAGCAGCCAGGGAGTGGCGGGAACTGAAGCTTTCTTT.

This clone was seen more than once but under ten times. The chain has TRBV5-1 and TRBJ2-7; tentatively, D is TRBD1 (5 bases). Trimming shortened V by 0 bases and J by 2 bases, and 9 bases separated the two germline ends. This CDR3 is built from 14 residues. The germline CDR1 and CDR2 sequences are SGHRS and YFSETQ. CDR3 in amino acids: CASSLGTKTYEQYF. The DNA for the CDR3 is TGCGCCAGCAGCTTGGGGACAAAGACCTACGAGCAGTACTTC.

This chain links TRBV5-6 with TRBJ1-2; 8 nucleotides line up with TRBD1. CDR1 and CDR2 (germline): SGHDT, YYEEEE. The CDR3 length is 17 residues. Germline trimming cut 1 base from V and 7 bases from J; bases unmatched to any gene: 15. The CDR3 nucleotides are TGTGCCAGCAGCTTGTCCAGGGACAGGCCACTACGGGGTGGCTACACCTTC. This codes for CASSLSRDRPLRGGYTF.

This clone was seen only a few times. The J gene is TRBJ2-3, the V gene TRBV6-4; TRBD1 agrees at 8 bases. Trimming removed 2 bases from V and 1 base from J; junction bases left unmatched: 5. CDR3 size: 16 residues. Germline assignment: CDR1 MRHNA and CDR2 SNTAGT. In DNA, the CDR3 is TGTGCCAGCAGTGACGGGTCAGGGGGCGGCACAGATACGCAGTATTTT. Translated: CASSDGSGGGTDTQYF.

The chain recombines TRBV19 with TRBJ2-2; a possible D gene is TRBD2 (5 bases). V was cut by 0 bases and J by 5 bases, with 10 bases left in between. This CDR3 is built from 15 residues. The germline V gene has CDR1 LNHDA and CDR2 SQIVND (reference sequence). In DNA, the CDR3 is TGTGCCAGTAGTATAGATATGAGGGCGACCGGGGAGCTGTTTTTT. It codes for CASSIDMRATGELFF.

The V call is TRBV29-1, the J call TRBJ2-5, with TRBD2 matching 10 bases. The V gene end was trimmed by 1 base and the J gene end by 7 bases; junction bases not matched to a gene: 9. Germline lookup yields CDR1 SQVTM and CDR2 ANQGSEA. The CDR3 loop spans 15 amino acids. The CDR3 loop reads CSVEGRGLAMGTQYF. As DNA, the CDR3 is TGCAGCGTTGAAGGCAGGGGACTAGCGATGGGGACCCAGTACTTC. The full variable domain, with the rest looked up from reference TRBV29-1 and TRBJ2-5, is SAVISQKPSRDICQRGTSLTIQCQVDSQVTMMFWYRQQPGQSLTLIATANQGSEATYESGFVIDKFPISRPNLTFSTLTVSNMSPEDSSIYLCSVEGRGLAMGTQYFGPGTRLLVL.

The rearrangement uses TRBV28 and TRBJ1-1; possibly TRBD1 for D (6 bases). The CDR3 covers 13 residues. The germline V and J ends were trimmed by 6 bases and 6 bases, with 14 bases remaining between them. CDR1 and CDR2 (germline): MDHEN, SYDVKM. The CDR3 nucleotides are TGTGCCAGCAGGATACAGGGATGGGCTGAAGCTTTCTTT. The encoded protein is CASRIQGWAEAFF. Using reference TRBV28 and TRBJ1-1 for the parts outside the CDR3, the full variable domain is DVKVTQSSRYLVKRTGEKVFLECVQDMDHENMFWYRQDPGLGLRLIYFSYDVKMKEKGDIPEGYSVSREKKERFSLILESASTNQTSMYLCASRIQGWAEAFFGQGTRLTVV.